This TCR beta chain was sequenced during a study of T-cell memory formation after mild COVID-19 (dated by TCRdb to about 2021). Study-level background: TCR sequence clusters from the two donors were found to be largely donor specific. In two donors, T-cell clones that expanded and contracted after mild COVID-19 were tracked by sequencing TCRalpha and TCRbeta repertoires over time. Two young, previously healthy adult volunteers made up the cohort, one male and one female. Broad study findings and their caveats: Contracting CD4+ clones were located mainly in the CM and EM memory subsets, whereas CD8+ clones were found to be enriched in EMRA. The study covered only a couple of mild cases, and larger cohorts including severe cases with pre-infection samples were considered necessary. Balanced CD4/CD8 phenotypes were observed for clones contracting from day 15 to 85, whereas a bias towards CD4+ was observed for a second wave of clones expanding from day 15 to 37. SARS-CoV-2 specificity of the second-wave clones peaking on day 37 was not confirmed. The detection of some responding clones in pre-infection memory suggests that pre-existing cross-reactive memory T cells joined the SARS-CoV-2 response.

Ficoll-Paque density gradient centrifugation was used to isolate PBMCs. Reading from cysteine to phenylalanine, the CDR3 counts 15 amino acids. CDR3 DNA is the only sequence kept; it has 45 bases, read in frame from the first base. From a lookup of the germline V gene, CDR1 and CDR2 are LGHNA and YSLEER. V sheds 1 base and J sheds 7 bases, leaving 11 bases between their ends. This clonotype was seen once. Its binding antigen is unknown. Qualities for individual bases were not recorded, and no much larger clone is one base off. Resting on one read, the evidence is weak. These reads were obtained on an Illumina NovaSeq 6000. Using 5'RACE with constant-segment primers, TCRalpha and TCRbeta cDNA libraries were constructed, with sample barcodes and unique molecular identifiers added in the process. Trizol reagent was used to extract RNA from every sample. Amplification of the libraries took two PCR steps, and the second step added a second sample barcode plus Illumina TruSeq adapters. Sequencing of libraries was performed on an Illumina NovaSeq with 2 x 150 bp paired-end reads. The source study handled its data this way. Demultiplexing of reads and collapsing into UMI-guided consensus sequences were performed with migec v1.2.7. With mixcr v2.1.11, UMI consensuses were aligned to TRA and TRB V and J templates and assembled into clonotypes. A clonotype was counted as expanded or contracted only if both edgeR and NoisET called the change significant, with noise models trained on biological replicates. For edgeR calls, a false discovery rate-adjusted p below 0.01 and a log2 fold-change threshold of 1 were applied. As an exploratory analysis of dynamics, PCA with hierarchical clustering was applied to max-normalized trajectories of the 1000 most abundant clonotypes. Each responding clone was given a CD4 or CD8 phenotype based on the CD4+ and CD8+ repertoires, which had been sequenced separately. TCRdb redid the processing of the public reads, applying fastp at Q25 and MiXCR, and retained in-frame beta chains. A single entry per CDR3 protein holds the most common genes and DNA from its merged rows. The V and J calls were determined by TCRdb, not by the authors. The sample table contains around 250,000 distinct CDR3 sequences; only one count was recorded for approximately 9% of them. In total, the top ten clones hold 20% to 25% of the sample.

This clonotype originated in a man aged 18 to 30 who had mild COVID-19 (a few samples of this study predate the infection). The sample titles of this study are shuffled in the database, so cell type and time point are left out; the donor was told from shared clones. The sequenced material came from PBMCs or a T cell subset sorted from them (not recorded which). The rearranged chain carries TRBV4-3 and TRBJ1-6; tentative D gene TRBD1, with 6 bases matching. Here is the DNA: TGCGCCAGCAGCCAAGGAGGACAGAGGAATTCACCCCTCCACTTT. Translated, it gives CASSQGGQRNSPLHF.